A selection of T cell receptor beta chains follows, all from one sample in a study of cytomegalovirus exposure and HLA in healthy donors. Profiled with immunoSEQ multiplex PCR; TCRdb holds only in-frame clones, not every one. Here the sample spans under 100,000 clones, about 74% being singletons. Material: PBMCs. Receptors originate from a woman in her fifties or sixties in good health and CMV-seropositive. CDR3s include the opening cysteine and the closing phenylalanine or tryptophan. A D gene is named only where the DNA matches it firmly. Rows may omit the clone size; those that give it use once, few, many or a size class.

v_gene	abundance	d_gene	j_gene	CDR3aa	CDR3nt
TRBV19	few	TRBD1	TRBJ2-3	CASRTGPGQVETQYF	TGTGCCAGTAGGACGGGACCGGGACAGGTGGAGACGCAGTATTTT
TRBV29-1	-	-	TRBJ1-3	CSASGSSGNTIYF	TGCAGCGCCAGCGGCAGCTCTGGAAACACCATATATTTT
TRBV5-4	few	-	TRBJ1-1	CASSANRNTEAFF	TGTGCCAGCAGCGCCAACAGGAACACTGAAGCTTTCTTT
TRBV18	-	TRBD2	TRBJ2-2	CASSPPRTSGAGELFF	TGTGCCAGCTCACCACCCAGGACTAGCGGGGCCGGGGAGCTGTTTTTT
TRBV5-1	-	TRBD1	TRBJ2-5	CASSYGQGRQETQYF	TGCGCCAGCAGCTACGGACAGGGCCGACAAGAGACCCAGTACTTC
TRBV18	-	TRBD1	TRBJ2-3	CASSPGQGRPDTQYF	TGTGCCAGCTCACCGGGACAGGGAAGGCCAGATACGCAGTATTTT
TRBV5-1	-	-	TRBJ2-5	CASTGEPRQETQYF	TGCGCCAGTACCGGGGAACCGAGACAAGAGACCCAGTACTTC
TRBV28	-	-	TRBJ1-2	CASRTSGAVLGYTF	TGTGCCAGCAGGACTAGCGGGGCGGTGCTTGGCTACACCTTC
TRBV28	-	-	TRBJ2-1	CASRTSGGGKQFF	TGTGCCAGCAGGACCTCAGGGGGAGGTAAGCAGTTCTTC
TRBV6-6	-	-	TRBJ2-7	CASVPTGRSEQYF	TGTGCCAGCGTTCCGACAGGGAGGTCCGAGCAGTACTTC
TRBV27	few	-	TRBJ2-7	CASSFNQGSEQYF	TGTGCCAGCAGTTTCAACCAGGGATCCGAGCAGTACTTC
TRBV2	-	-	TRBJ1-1	CASGRGSLNTEAFF	TGTGCCAGCGGGAGGGGATCTCTGAACACTGAAGCTTTCTTT
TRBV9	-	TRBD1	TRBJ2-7	CASGTGAEQYF	TGTGCCAGCGGGACAGGGGCCGAGCAGTACTTC
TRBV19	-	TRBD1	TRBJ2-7	CASSAAGQDYEQYF	TGTGCCAGTAGTGCCGCAGGACAGGACTACGAGCAGTACTTC
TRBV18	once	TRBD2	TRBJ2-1	CASSGPGLAGGRTYNEQFF	TGTGCCAGCTCAGGACCGGGACTAGCGGGAGGAAGGACCTACAATGAGCAGTTCTTC
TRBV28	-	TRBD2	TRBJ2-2	CASSLRAGVNTGELFF	TGTGCCAGCAGTTTAAGGGCGGGAGTAAACACCGGGGAGCTGTTTTTT
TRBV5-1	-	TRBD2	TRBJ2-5	CASSPAASGWEETQYF	TGCGCCAGCAGCCCAGCGGCTAGCGGTTGGGAGGAGACCCAGTACTTC
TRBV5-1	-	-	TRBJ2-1	CASSLARNEQFF	TGCGCCAGCAGCTTGGCGAGGAATGAGCAGTTCTTC
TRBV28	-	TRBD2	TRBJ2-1	CASSRRAGGDNEQFF	TGTGCCAGCAGTCGGCGTGCGGGAGGTGACAATGAGCAGTTCTTC
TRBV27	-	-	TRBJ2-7	CATRVGGLYEQYF	TGTGCCACCCGGGTCGGGGGGCTCTACGAGCAGTACTTC
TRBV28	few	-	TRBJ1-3	CASSLGVLLTAGNTIYF	TGTGCCAGCAGTTTAGGCGTTTTACTAACCGCTGGAAACACCATATATTTT
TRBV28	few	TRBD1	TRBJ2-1	CATDRGNVNEQFF	TGTGCCACAGACAGGGGGAACGTCAATGAGCAGTTCTTC
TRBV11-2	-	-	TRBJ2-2	CASSLRSHGSNTGELFF	TGTGCCAGCAGCCTGCGGAGCCACGGGTCAAACACCGGGGAGCTGTTTTTT
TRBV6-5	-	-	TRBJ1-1	CASSTQGYEAFF	TGTGCCAGCAGTACTCAGGGTTATGAAGCTTTCTTT
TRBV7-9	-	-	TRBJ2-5	CASSLAGGVEQYF	TGTGCCAGCAGCTTAGCAGGGGGTGTGGAGCAGTACTTC
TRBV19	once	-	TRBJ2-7	CASTPGQGVVYEQYF	TGTGCCAGTACCCCTGGGCAGGGTGTAGTCTACGAGCAGTACTTC
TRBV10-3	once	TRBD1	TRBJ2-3	CAIRFGQGSADTQYF	TGTGCCATCAGGTTCGGACAGGGATCGGCAGATACGCAGTATTTT
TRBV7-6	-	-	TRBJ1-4	CASSRTHGEKLFF	TGTGCCAGCAGCCGGACACATGGTGAAAAACTGTTTTTT
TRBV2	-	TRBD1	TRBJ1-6	CASSGQGNSPLHF	TGTGCCAGCAGTGGACAGGGGAATTCACCCCTCCACTTT
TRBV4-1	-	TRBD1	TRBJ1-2	CASSQDIEVDREINYGYTF	TGCGCCAGCAGCCAAGATATTGAGGTGGACAGGGAGATTAACTATGGCTACACCTTC
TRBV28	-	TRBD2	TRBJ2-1	CASSFNLAGGSSYNEQFF	TGTGCCAGCAGTTTTAATCTAGCGGGAGGGAGCTCCTACAATGAGCAGTTCTTC
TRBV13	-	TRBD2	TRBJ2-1	CASSFPSGKDNEQFF	TGTGCCAGCAGCTTCCCTAGCGGGAAGGACAATGAGCAGTTCTTC
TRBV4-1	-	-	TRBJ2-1	CASLGQVHNEQFF	TGCGCCAGCTTGGGGCAGGTCCACAATGAGCAGTTCTTC
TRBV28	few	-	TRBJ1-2	CASSRDSLYGYTF	TGTGCCAGCAGCCGTGACAGTCTCTATGGCTACACCTTC
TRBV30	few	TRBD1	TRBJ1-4	CAWSVPAGGLTTNEKLFF	TGTGCCTGGAGTGTACCGGCAGGGGGCCTCACAACTAATGAAAAACTGTTTTTT
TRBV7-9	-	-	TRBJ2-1	CASSYDYVYNEQFF	TGTGCCAGCAGCTACGACTACGTATACAATGAGCAGTTCTTC
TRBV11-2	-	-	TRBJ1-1	CASSLITGEAFF	TGTGCCAGCAGCTTAATAACAGGGGAAGCTTTCTTT
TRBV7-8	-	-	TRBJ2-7	CASSLRRVSYEQYF	TGTGCCAGCAGCTTACGCAGGGTTTCCTACGAGCAGTACTTC
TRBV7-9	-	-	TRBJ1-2	CASIQHSQKTSYGYTF	TGTGCCAGCATCCAACATTCCCAAAAAACCTCCTATGGCTACACCTTC
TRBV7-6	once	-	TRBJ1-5	CASSLEPAGNQPQHF	TGTGCCAGCAGCTTAGAGCCTGCAGGGAATCAGCCCCAGCATTTT
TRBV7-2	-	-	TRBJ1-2	CASSRGQIYGYTF	TGTGCCAGCAGCCGTGGACAGATCTATGGCTACACCTTC
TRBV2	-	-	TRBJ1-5	CASSGTHSNQPQHF	TGTGCCAGCAGTGGGACACATAGCAATCAGCCCCAGCATTTT
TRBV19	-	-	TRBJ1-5	CASSNRFLYQPQHF	TGTGCCAGTAGTAATCGTTTTCTATATCAGCCCCAGCATTTT
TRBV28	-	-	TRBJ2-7	CATRTGNPLEQYF	TGTGCCACCCGGACGGGAAACCCCCTCGAGCAGTACTTC
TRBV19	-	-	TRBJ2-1	CASSIRGAESYNEQFF	TGTGCCAGTAGTATTCGCGGTGCAGAGTCCTACAATGAGCAGTTCTTC
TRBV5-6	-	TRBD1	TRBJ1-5	CASSSTGDWDQPQHF	TGTGCCAGCAGCTCGACAGGGGACTGGGATCAGCCCCAGCATTTT
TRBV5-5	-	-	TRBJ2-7	CASSLEPLSSYEQYF	TGTGCCAGCAGCTTGGAACCTCTCAGCTCCTACGAGCAGTACTTC
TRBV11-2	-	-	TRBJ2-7	CASSSHRSLVEQYF	TGTGCCAGCAGCTCCCACCGGTCCTTAGTCGAGCAGTACTTC
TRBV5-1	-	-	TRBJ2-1	CASSLDLSGYNEQFF	TGCGCCAGCAGCCTGGACCTTAGCGGATACAATGAGCAGTTCTTC
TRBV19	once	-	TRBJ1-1	CAIRYVRGGKTEAFF	TGTGCCATCCGGTACGTTCGGGGGGGAAAAACTGAAGCTTTCTTT
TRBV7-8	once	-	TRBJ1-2	CASSLGAHGYTF	TGTGCCAGCAGCTTGGGGGCCCATGGCTACACCTTC
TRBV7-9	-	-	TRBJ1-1	CASRLPGDTEAFF	TGTGCCAGCAGGCTCCCAGGGGACACTGAAGCTTTCTTT
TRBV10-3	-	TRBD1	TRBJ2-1	CAISEFGQGSYEQFF	TGTGCCATCAGTGAGTTCGGACAGGGATCTTATGAGCAGTTCTTC
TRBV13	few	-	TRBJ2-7	CASSTSGTGADEQYF	TGTGCCAGCAGCACCAGCGGGACGGGGGCCGACGAGCAGTACTTC